This T cell receptor (beta chain) was recorded in a study of shared clonotypes between healthy human individuals. Overall study results and limits: Clonotype sharing among donors was thought likely to change with sequencing depth.

It was CD45RO-negative cells, positively selected for CCR7, that made up naive CD8 cells, with terminally differentiated effector memory CD45RA+ cells excluded. Regarding this clone: What it binds is not known.

Repertoires were generated with immunoSEQ multiplex PCR, while TCRdb's copy carries only in-frame clones and drops some. The sample holds about 2.2 million clones, roughly 93% seen once. The germline CDR1 and CDR2 sequences are SNHLY and FYNNEI. CDR3 size: 14 residues. Trimming pared 3 bases from V and 2 bases from J, leaving 11 bases between. Sequencing was done on a sample of naive CD8+ T cells from PBMCs. This receptor was taken from a man aged 18 to 35 in good health. Some clones in this sample may be carry-over from other donors' samples. The V call is TRBV2, the J call TRBJ2-7, with TRBD2 as a possible D gene (6 bases). CDR3 loop: CASSEGLGAYEQYF. The CDR3 DNA reads as TGTGCCAGCAGTGAGGGACTGGGAGCCTACGAGCAGTACTTC.